This is a list of T cell receptor beta chains from one sample in a study of response to subunit inactivated influenza vaccine. TCRdb re-derived calls from the RT-PCR reads in MiXCR, one entry per CDR3 protein. The top ten clones hold 3% to 3.5% of a sample with 500,000 or so distinct CDR3 sequences, more than 15% of them seen once. The sample was CD4+ T cells sorted from PBMCs, taken roughly 24 months after vaccination. These receptors all stem from a man aged 50-75 years who received an inactivated influenza vaccine. Both conserved end residues are trimmed from each CDR3. A D gene is named only where the DNA matches it firmly.

cdr3_length | d_call | j_call | v_call | cdr3_aa
10 | TRBD1 | TRBJ2-7 | TRBV29-1 | SVAGTGVKQY
9 | . | TRBJ2-7 | TRBV7-2 | ASSSWYEQY
13 | TRBD1 | TRBJ1-4 | TRBV7-9 | ASSSRTGDTEKLF
14 | TRBD2 | TRBJ2-1 | TRBV20-1 | SARDGMASGSNEQF
12 | TRBD1 | TRBJ1-6 | TRBV7-9 | ASSFGQGNSPLH
14 | . | TRBJ1-4 | TRBV12-3/TRBV12-4 | ASSLGQVTKNEKLF
14 | . | TRBJ2-2 | TRBV5-1 | ASSFRLSQGTEELF
10 | . | TRBJ1-1 | TRBV20-1 | SARVEAFEAF
12 | . | TRBJ2-5 | TRBV20-1 | SAGVGGSGETQY
11 | . | TRBJ2-1 | TRBV7-2 | ASSLVRPNEQF
14 | . | TRBJ2-5 | TRBV10-3 | AISDSPGLAQETQY
11 | . | TRBJ1-5 | TRBV7-8 | ASSMIGAQPQH
14 | . | TRBJ1-1 | TRBV18 | ASSPGPPGTHTEAF